This T cell receptor (beta chain) is drawn from a study of CD8 T cells in ankylosing spondylitis. Study outcomes and limitations: A CD8+ phenotype characterized the disease-linked clones, which were relatively rare in peripheral blood. Among TCR beta sequences, a motif of eight or nine highly homologous variants appeared characteristic of ankylosing spondylitis blood.

A single record per CDR3 protein comes from TCRdb applying MiXCR to the 5' RACE reads. This table holds about 240,000 distinct CDR3 sequences, less than 10% found once. This CDR3 comprises 13 residues. Germline CDR1 is PRHDT and CDR2 is FYEKMQ (reference sequence). With 5 bases removed from V and 13 bases from J, the gap between germline ends came to 15 bases. As regards this clonotype: The antigen remains unidentified.

This sequence joins TRBV13 and TRBJ1-6; D may be TRBD1 (5 bases). Sequenced: blood, either unsorted or a sorted T cell fraction (not recorded which). This receptor was obtained from a male donor with ankylosing spondylitis or in good health (not recorded which). Here the CDR3 DNA reads TGTGCCAGCAGCAAGCACAGGTCTTCGCCCCTCCACTTT. It encodes CASSKHRSSPLHF.